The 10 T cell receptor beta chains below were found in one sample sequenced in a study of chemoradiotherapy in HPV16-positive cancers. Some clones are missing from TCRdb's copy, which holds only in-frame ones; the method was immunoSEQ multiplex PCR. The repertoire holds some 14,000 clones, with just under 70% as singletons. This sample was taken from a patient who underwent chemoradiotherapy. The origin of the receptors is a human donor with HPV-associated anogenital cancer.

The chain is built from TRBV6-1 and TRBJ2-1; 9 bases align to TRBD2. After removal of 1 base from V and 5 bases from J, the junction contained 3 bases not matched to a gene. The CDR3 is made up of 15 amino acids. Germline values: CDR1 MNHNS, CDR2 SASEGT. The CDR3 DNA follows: TGTGCCAGCAGTGAAGGTCAGCGGGGGGACAATGAGCAGTTCTTC. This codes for CASSEGQRGDNEQFF.

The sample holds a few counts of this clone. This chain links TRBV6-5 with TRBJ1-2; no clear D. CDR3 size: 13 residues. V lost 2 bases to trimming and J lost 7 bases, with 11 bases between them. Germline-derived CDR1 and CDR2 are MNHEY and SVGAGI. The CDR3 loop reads CASSYASEAGYTF. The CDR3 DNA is TGTGCCAGCAGTTACGCCTCAGAGGCTGGCTACACCTTC.

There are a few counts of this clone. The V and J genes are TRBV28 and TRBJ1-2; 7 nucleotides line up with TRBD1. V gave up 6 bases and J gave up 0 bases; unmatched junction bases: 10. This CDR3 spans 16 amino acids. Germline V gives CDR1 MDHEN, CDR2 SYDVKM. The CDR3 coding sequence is TGTGCCAGCAGACCTACAGGGGCCCCAGCTAACTATGGCTACACCTTC. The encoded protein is CASRPTGAPANYGYTF.

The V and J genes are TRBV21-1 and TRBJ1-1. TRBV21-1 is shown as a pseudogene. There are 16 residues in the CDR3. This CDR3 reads CASSKVLEGRDTEAFF. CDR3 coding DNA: TGTGCCAGCAGCAAAGTTTTGGAGGGCCGGGACACTGAAGCTTTCTTT.

CDR3 sequence: CASAARGVTEAFF. In DNA, the CDR3 is TGTGCCAGCGCGGCCCGCGGGGTAACTGAAGCTTTCTTT. This rearrangement joins TRBV6-1 to TRBJ1-1; D gene uncertain. Trimming shortened V by 8 bases and J by 5 bases, and 15 bases separated the two germline ends. Germline V lookup: CDR1 MNHNS, CDR2 SASEGT. The CDR3 loop spans 13 amino acids.

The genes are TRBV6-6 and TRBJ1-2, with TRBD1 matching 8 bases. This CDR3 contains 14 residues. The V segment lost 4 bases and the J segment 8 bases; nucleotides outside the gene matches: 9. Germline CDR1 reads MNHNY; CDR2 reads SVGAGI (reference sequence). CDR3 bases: TGTGCCAGCAGTTCCCAGGGGGCAGGGTCGGGCTACACCTTC. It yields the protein CASSSQGAGSGYTF.

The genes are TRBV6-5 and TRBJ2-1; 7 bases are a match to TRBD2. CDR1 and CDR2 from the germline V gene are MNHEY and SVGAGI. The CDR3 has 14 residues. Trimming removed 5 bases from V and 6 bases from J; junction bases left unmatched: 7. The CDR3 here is CASSPGTTTNEQFF. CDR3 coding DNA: TGTGCCAGCAGTCCCGGGACTACCACCAATGAGCAGTTCTTC.

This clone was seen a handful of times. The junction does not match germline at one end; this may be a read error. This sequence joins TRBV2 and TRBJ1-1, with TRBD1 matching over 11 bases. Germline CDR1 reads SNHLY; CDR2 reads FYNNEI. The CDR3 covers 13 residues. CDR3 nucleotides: TGTGCCAGCAGTGGAGGGACAGGGGGGGCCCGGGTCTTT. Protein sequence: CASSGGTGGARVF.

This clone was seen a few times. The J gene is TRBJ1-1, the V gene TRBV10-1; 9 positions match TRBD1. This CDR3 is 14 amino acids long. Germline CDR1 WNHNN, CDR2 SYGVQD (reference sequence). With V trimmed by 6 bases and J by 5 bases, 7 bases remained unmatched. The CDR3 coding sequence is TGCGCCAGCAGCCCCGGGACAGGGATTACTGAAGCTTTCTTT. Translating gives CASSPGTGITEAFF.

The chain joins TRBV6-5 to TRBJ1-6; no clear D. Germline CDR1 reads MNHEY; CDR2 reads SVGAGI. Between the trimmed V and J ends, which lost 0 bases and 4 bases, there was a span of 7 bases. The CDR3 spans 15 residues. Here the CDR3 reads CASSYSGDYNSPLHF. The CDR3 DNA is TGTGCCAGCAGTTACTCGGGAGATTATAATTCACCCCTCCACTTT.